This TCR beta chain was observed in a study of T cells in Graves' hyperthyroidism and ophthalmopathy. This clonotype was recorded many times. Its target is not known. Diagnosis rested on symptoms, serum thyroxine and TRAb, thyroid ultrasound, and orbital computed tomography. Any symptoms of ophthalmopathy came after the first hyperthyroidism diagnosis, from which the blood sample dates. In germline, CDR1 is SNHLY, CDR2 FYNNEI. V lost 8 bases, J lost 3 bases, and 23 bases lay in between. The CDR3 extends over 16 amino acids. Study findings and constraints: Researchers report that a 13 V-J model separated ophthalmopathy from stable hyperthyroidism. Most thyroid clonotypes expanded above 0.001 appeared in blood too.

There were TCR beta CDR3 regions amplified from RNA transcripts. A first-round RT-PCR of the TCR CDR3 used the HTBI primer set. Each CDR3 protein gets one entry after TCRdb re-called the multiplex PCR reads with MiXCR. The table records under 350,000 distinct CDR3 sequences, under 30% of them present only once. This chain uses TRBV2 with TRBJ2-7; weak D call: TRBD1 (6 bases). The specimen was blood. The source of this sequence is a man in his forties or fifties with Graves' hyperthyroidism that later progressed to Graves' ophthalmopathy. CDR3 in amino acids: CASEHSVGAIYYEQYF. In DNA form, the CDR3 reads TGTGCCAGCGAACATTCTGTGGGGGCCATATACTACGAGCAGTACTTC.